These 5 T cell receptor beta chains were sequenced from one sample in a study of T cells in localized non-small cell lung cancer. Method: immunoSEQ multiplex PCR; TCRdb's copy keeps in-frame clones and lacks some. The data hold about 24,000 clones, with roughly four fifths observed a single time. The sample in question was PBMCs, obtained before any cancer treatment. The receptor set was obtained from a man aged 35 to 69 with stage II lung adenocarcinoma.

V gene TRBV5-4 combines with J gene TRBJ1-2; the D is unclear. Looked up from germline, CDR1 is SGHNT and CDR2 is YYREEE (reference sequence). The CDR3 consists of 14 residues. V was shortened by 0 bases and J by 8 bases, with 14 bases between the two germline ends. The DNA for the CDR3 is TGTGCCAGCAGCTTGGCCGCCGAAGGTGACGGCTACACCTTC. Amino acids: CASSLAAEGDGYTF.

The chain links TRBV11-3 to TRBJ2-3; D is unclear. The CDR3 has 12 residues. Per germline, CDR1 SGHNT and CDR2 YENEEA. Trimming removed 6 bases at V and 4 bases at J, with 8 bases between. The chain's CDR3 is CASSPAADTQYF. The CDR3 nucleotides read TGTGCCAGCAGTCCCGCGGCAGATACGCAGTATTTT.

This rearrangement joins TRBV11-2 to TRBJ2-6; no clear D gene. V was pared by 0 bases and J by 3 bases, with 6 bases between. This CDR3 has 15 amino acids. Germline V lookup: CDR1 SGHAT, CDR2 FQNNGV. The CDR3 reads CASSLEIGGANVLTF. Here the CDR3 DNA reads TGTGCCAGCAGCTTAGAGATCGGTGGGGCCAACGTCCTGACTTTC.

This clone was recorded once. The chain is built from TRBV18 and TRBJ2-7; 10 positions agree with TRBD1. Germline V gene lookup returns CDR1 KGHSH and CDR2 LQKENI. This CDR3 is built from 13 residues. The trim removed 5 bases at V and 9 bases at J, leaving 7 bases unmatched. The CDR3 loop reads CASSNLDRGMQYF. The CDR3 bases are TGTGCCAGCTCAAACTTGGACAGGGGGATGCAGTACTTC.

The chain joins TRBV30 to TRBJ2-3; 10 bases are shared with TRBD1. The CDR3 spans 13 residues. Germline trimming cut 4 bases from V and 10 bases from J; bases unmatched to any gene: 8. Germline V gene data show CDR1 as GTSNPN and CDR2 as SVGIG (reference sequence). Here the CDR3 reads CAWKVGTGDPQYF. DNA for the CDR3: TGTGCCTGGAAAGTCGGGACAGGGGACCCGCAGTATTTT.